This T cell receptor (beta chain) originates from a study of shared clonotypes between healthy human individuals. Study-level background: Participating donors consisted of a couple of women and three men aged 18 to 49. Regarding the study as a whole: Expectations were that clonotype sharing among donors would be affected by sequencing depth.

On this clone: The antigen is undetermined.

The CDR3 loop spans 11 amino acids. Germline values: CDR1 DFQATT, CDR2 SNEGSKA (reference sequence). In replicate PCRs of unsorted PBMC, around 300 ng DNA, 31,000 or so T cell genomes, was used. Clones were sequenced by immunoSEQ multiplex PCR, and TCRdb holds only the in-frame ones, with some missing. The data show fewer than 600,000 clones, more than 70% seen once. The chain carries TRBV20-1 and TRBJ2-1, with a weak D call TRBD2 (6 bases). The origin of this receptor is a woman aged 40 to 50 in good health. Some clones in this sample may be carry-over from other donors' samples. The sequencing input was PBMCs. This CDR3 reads CSGSSYNEQFF. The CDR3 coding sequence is TGCAGCGGGAGCAGCTACAATGAGCAGTTCTTC.